Below are 24 T cell receptor beta chains sequenced from a single sample in a study of T cell responses to AZD1222 COVID-19 vaccine. The assay was immunoSEQ multiplex PCR, and TCRdb's table has in-frame clones only and misses some. The sample carries approximately 120,000 clones, around 87% recorded once. The sample in question was peripheral blood, obtained 28 days after the second AZD1222 dose. Receptors were obtained from an adult who received the AZD1222 COVID-19 vaccine.

The gene calls are TRBV6-1 and TRBJ2-2, with TRBD2 matching over 12 bases. Trimming removed 3 bases from V and 8 bases from J; junction bases left unmatched: 10. The germline gives CDR1 MNHNS, CDR2 SASEGT. CDR3 size: 17 residues. CDR3 DNA sequence: TGTGCCAGCAGTGAGCCCCCTAGCGGGGGGGCATGGGGGGAGCTGTTTTTT. It is translated as CASSEPPSGGAWGELFF.

This chain links TRBV2 with TRBJ1-2, with TRBD1 as a possible D gene (5 bases). Per the germline V gene, CDR1 is SNHLY and CDR2 is FYNNEI. Trimming left V 7 bases short and J 4 bases short, with 7 bases between. CDR3 length equals 11 residues. The CDR3 DNA is TGTGCCAGCATAAGGGGCTATGGCTACACCTTC. It specifies CASIRGYGYTF.

This rearrangement joins TRBV11-3 to TRBJ2-1; 8 bases map to TRBD2. Germline trimming cut 5 bases from V and 5 bases from J; bases unmatched to any gene: 11. There are 16 residues in the CDR3. Germline V gene sequence: CDR1 SGHNT, CDR2 YENEEA. CDR3 sequence: CASSHSSSGLDNEQFF. CDR3 nucleotide sequence: TGTGCCAGCAGCCACTCCTCTAGCGGGCTTGACAATGAGCAGTTCTTC.

The rearrangement joins TRBV9 to TRBJ2-1, with D unclear. CDR1 and CDR2 from the germline V gene are SGDLS and YYNGEE. V was cut by 0 bases and J by 9 bases, with 10 bases left in between. This CDR3 is built from 13 residues. The CDR3 sequence: CASSVESMGEQFF. The DNA of the CDR3 is TGTGCCAGCAGCGTAGAGTCTATGGGTGAGCAGTTCTTC. The complete variable domain, with remaining parts taken from reference TRBV9 and TRBJ2-1, reads DSGVTQTPKHLITATGQRVTLRCSPRSGDLSVYWYQQSLDQGLQFLIQYYNGEERAKGNILERFSAQQFPDLHSELNLSSLELGDSALYFCASSVESMGEQFFGPGTRLTVL.

With respect to this clone: At one end, the junction sequence differs from germline, possibly due to a read error. This chain connects TRBV5-4 to TRBJ2-3; D perhaps matches TRBD2 (6 bases). The CDR3 loop spans 13 amino acids. Germline V CDR1 and CDR2: SGHNT, YYREEE (reference sequence). CDR3 protein: CASRLEGTDTQYF. The CDR3 DNA reads as TGTGCCAGCAGGTTGGAGGGGACAGATACGCAGTATTTT.

The chain links TRBV7-8 to TRBJ1-2; unclear D gene. V lost 3 bases and J lost 4, with 15 bases in between. This CDR3 spans 15 amino acids. Germline V gives CDR1 SGHVS, CDR2 FQNEAQ. The CDR3 DNA follows: TGTGCCAGCAGCTTGGACCCCACAGTTGGCTATGGCTACACCTTC. As protein: CASSLDPTVGYGYTF.

The CDR3 coding sequence is TGTGCCAGCAGTACCAGGGATGCCGGGGAGCTGTTTTTT. Protein: CASSTRDAGELFF. V is TRBV27 and J is TRBJ2-2; D perhaps matches TRBD1 (5 bases). The V and J ends lost 5 bases and 6 bases respectively, with 10 bases between them. The germline V gene encodes CDR1 MNHEY and CDR2 SMNVEV (reference sequence). The CDR3 has 13 amino acids.

This sequence joins TRBV30 and TRBJ1-4, with TRBD1 identical over 7 bases. The ends lost 7 bases at V and 5 bases at J; junction bases unmatched: 7. The CDR3 has 13 amino acids. Germline values: CDR1 GTSNPN, CDR2 SVGIG (reference sequence). Here the CDR3 DNA reads TGTGCCTCGACAGGGTCTGGGAATGAAAAACTGTTTTTT. It is translated as CASTGSGNEKLFF.

The chain joins TRBV19 to TRBJ1-5; D is unclear. V was clipped by 2 bases and J by 5 bases, with 7 bases between them. Germline CDR1 is LNHDA and CDR2 is SQIVND (reference sequence). The CDR3 loop spans 13 amino acids. The CDR3: CASSILGHQPQHF. The DNA of the CDR3 is TGTGCCAGTAGTATATTAGGTCATCAGCCCCAGCATTTT.

This chain connects TRBV9 to TRBJ2-5; D gene uncertain. The CDR3 sequence is 13 residues long. Germline CDR1 and CDR2: SGDLS and YYNGEE. The V end was cut by 3 bases, the J end by 5 bases, with 11 bases between. The CDR3 coding sequence is TGTGCCAGCAGCGGAGACGTGGGGGAGACCCAGTACTTC. It specifies CASSGDVGETQYF.

The chain couples TRBV9 to TRBJ2-3; 16 bases align to TRBD2. The germline V gene encodes CDR1 SGDLS and CDR2 YYNGEE. The J segment lost 2 bases and the V segment lost 0 bases, leaving 6 bases of the junction unmatched. The CDR3 runs to 19 residues. The chain's CDR3 is CASSVGPGLAGGATDTQYF. CDR3 bases: TGTGCCAGCAGCGTAGGGCCGGGACTAGCGGGGGGGGCCACAGATACGCAGTATTTT.

This chain connects TRBV30 to TRBJ1-5; 9 bases are a match to TRBD1. The V gene's germline CDR1 is GTSNPN and CDR2 SVGIG (reference sequence). The CDR3 is made up of 14 amino acids. The J segment lost 5 bases and the V segment lost 2 bases, leaving 4 bases of the junction unmatched. The chain's CDR3 is CAWSPGQGYQPQHF. CDR3 DNA sequence: TGTGCCTGGAGTCCTGGACAGGGGTATCAGCCCCAGCATTTT.

The chain uses TRBV7-8 and TRBJ1-1; no reliable D call. The V gene's germline CDR1 is SGHVS and CDR2 FQNEAQ. This CDR3 comprises 11 residues. V lost 3 bases and J 6 bases, leaving 5 bases between the germline ends. CDR3: CASSFASEAFF. In DNA form, the CDR3 reads TGTGCCAGCAGCTTTGCGTCTGAAGCTTTCTTT.

V and J are TRBV5-1 and TRBJ1-1, with D unclear. V was shortened by 1 base and J by 3 bases, with 13 bases between the two germline ends. Germline loops: CDR1 SGHRS, CDR2 YFSETQ. The CDR3 has 15 amino acids. The CDR3 loop reads CASSLSDPGHTEAFF. The CDR3 coding sequence is TGCGCCAGCAGCTTGTCAGATCCGGGTCACACTGAAGCTTTCTTT.

In the case of this clone: Compared with germline, one end of the junction differs, possibly owing to a read error. This chain connects TRBV4-2 to TRBJ2-2; D is perhaps TRBD1 or TRBD2 (5 bases each). Germline V lookup: CDR1 LGHNA, CDR2 YNFKEQ. The length of the CDR3 is 13 residues. This CDR3 is CAGRLGDTGELFF. DNA of the CDR3: TGTGCCGGCAGGCTGGGGGACACCGGGGAGCTGTTTTTT.

This chain links TRBV25-1 with TRBJ2-1; TRBD2 matches 13 bases. Germline CDR1 and CDR2: MGHDK and SYGVNS. J was trimmed by 7 bases and V by 2 bases; bases with no gene match: 11. The CDR3 has 18 amino acids. The CDR3 DNA is TGTGCCAGCAGTGAAACCCAAGGACTAGCGGGAGTTGTAAATGAGCAGTTCTTC. This translates into CASSETQGLAGVVNEQFF. Full variable domain (missing parts from reference TRBV25-1 and TRBJ2-1): EADIYQTPRYLVIGTGKKITLECSQTMGHDKMYWYQQDPGMELHLIHYSYGVNSTEKGDLSSESTVSRIRTEHFPLTLESARPSHTSQYLCASSETQGLAGVVNEQFFGPGTRLTVL.

This chain connects TRBV9 to TRBJ2-1; TRBD2 agrees at 11 bases. The CDR3 spans 17 residues. CDR1 and CDR2 from the germline V gene are SGDLS and YYNGEE. V lost 4 bases, J lost 5 bases, and 11 bases stayed unmatched. CDR3 protein: CASSQTLSGRANNEQFF. The CDR3 DNA reads TGTGCCAGCAGCCAAACCCTTAGCGGGAGGGCCAACAATGAGCAGTTCTTC.

This clone was seen only once. This chain uses TRBV24-1 with TRBJ2-7; 7 bases align to TRBD1. This CDR3 spans 15 amino acids. The germline gives CDR1 KGHDR, CDR2 SFDVKD. V was pared by 3 bases and J by 5 bases, with 9 bases of the junction left unmatched. CDR3 residues: CATSDRQGGFDEQYF. CDR3 bases: TGTGCCACCAGTGATCGACAGGGTGGGTTTGACGAGCAGTACTTC.

This chain links TRBV6-1 with TRBJ1-2; 8 nucleotides align to TRBD1. CDR1 is MNHNS, CDR2 SASEGT, per germline. The CDR3 length is 16 residues. J lost 3 bases, V lost 3 bases, and 9 bases had no gene match. The DNA for the CDR3 is TGTGCCAGCAGTGATCCTCAGGACAGGGCGGACTATGGCTACACCTTC. Amino acid sequence: CASSDPQDRADYGYTF.

The CDR3 is CASSLTDYGYTF. The CDR3 nucleotides read TGTGCCAGCAGCTTAACCGACTATGGCTACACCTTC. This chain uses TRBV5-6 with TRBJ1-2; no clear D gene. Germline assignment: CDR1 SGHDT and CDR2 YYEEEE. V lost 2 bases and J 3 bases, leaving 5 bases between the germline ends. The length of the CDR3 is 12 residues.

Only one count was recorded for this clone. This chain uses TRBV7-2 with TRBJ2-5; D is undetermined. There are 14 residues in the CDR3. Per germline, CDR1 SGHTA and CDR2 FQGNSA. Between the trimmed V and J ends, which lost 2 bases and 1 base, there was a span of 8 bases. This chain's CDR3 is CASSLSGVQETQYF. In DNA, the CDR3 is TGTGCCAGCAGCTTATCAGGCGTCCAAGAGACCCAGTACTTC. The full variable domain, its missing parts supplied by reference TRBV7-2 and TRBJ2-5, is GAGVSQSPSNKVTEKGKDVELRCDPISGHTALYWYRQSLGQGLEFLIYFQGNSAPDKSGLPSDRFSAERTGGSVSTLTIQRTQQEDSAVYLCASSLSGVQETQYFGPGTRLLVL.

J is TRBJ1-6 and V is TRBV6-6; 7 bases are a match to TRBD1. This CDR3 is 16 amino acids long. The J segment lost 13 bases and the V segment lost 5 bases, leaving 17 bases of the junction unmatched. Germline CDR1 reads MNHNY; CDR2 reads SVGAGI (reference sequence). The DNA of the CDR3 is TGTGCCAGCAGTCGAACCCAGGACAGGTGGTTCTCTCCCCTCCACTTT. It encodes CASSRTQDRWFSPLHF.

The rearrangement uses TRBV6-4 and TRBJ1-1; D unresolved. The CDR3 totals 15 residues. The germline CDR1 and CDR2 sequences are MRHNA and SNTAGT. The ends were cut back, 0 bases at V and 3 bases at J, with 11 bases in the middle. CDR3 DNA sequence: TGTGCCAGCAGTGACTCGGCCGATCCTCACACTGAAGCTTTCTTT. This encodes CASSDSADPHTEAFF.

The chain combines TRBV18 with TRBJ1-1; perhaps TRBD1 as D (5 bases). The CDR3 is 14 residues long. Trimming took off 3 bases at V and 7 bases at J, with 15 bases between the two ends. The germline V gene has CDR1 KGHSH and CDR2 LQKENI. The CDR3 sequence: CASSPSRGDGEAFF. CDR3 bases: TGTGCCAGCTCACCGTCGAGGGGCGACGGTGAAGCTTTCTTT.